This T cell receptor beta chain was sequenced in a study of regulatory T cells in long-lasting Graves disease. Noted time point: persistent/refractory GD, antithyroid drugs over 5 years with positive TRAb. There was RNA extracted from PBMCs, and the TCR library was made from it. HTBI primers from iRepertoire and Arm-PCR of CDR3 regions yielded the TCR beta libraries. TCRdb independently ran MiXCR on the multiplex PCR reads; one entry per CDR3 protein. There are 310,000 or so distinct CDR3 sequences in the sample; around 23% occur only once, and around three fifths lies in the top ten. Deletions cut 6 bases from V and 3 bases from J, with 6 bases between. CDR1 MNHNS and CDR2 SASEGT come from the germline V gene. The CDR3 runs to 13 residues.

The sample in question was peripheral blood mononuclear cells (PBMCs), obtained when the disease was refractory, from a patient treated with antithyroid drugs. The source of this sequence is a female donor with Graves disease. V gene TRBV6-1 combines with J gene TRBJ2-6; D gene uncertain. In nucleotides, the CDR3 is TGTGCCAGCAGAGCCGGTGGGGCCAACGTCCTGACTTTC. Residues: CASRAGGANVLTF.